Following are 7 T cell receptor beta chains from one sample sequenced in a study of blood T cell repertoires in COVID-19. The data were produced by immunoSEQ multiplex PCR, yet TCRdb's version contains in-frame clones alone and is incomplete. The data contain hundreds of thousands of clones, over 75% of them singletons. The specimen was peripheral blood. The receptors derive from a man between 45 and 60 years old with COVID-19, enrolled during active disease.

V usage is TRBV9 and J usage is TRBJ2-3; TRBD2 agrees at 14 bases. Unmatched junction bases numbered 13, after V lost 4 bases and J lost 3 bases. CDR1 is SGDLS, CDR2 YYNGEE, per germline. This CDR3 comprises 19 residues. CDR3: CASSTRLAGGPGRTDTQYF. The CDR3 region has the DNA TGTGCCAGCAGCACCCGACTAGCGGGAGGGCCAGGGAGAACAGATACGCAGTATTTT.

V is TRBV19 and J is TRBJ2-3; 7 positions match TRBD1. Trimming took 6 bases from V and 0 from J; bases not matched to a gene: 6. The CDR3 extends over 15 amino acids. Germline V gene sequence: CDR1 LNHDA, CDR2 SQIVND (reference sequence). CDR3 DNA: TGTGCCAGTAGGATGACAGGGATGAGCACAGATACGCAGTATTTT. It translates to CASRMTGMSTDTQYF.

The chain links TRBV19 to TRBJ1-3; D not certain. The CDR3 has 15 amino acids. The germline CDR1 and CDR2 sequences are LNHDA and SQIVND (reference sequence). Trimming removed 3 bases from V and 1 base from J, with 10 bases in between. The DNA for the CDR3 is TGTGCCAGTAGTATTTGGGCCCGGTCTGGAAACACCATATATTTT. Translating gives CASSIWARSGNTIYF.

V is TRBV7-9 and J is TRBJ1-2, with D maybe TRBD1 (6 bases). The germline CDR1 and CDR2 sequences are SEHNR and FQNEAQ (reference sequence). The CDR3 sequence is 14 residues long. V lost 4 bases and J 4 bases, leaving 13 bases between the germline ends. In DNA form, the CDR3 reads TGTGCCAGCAGCTCCGGACAGTCGATCTATGGCTACACCTTC. This encodes CASSSGQSIYGYTF.

The gene calls are TRBV19 and TRBJ1-5, with a weak D call TRBD1 (5 bases). V gave up 5 bases and J gave up 0 bases, with 14 bases separating them. Germline assignment: CDR1 LNHDA and CDR2 SQIVND (reference sequence). This CDR3 region has 16 residues. CDR3 sequence (DNA): TGTGCCAGTAGTTCCGACAGCATTCGTAGCAATCAGCCCCAGCATTTT. The encoded protein is CASSSDSIRSNQPQHF. Using reference TRBV19 and TRBJ1-5 for the parts outside the CDR3, the full variable domain is DGGITQSPKYLFRKEGQNVTLSCEQNLNHDAMYWYRQDPGQGLRLIYYSQIVNDFQKGDIAEGYSVSREKKESFPLTVTSAQKNPTAFYLCASSSDSIRSNQPQHFGDGTRLSIL.

The CDR3 here is CSVVLRGRKTEAFF. The CDR3 nucleotides are TGCAGCGTTGTTCTCAGGGGGCGGAAGACTGAAGCTTTCTTT. The chain uses TRBV29-1 and TRBJ1-1; 8 bases agree with TRBD1. Germline V gene sequence: CDR1 SQVTM, CDR2 ANQGSEA. The CDR3 runs 14 residues. Germline trimming cut 4 bases from V and 5 bases from J; bases unmatched to any gene: 9.

The chain uses TRBV6-2 or TRBV6-3 and TRBJ1-2; weak D call: TRBD1 (6 bases). This CDR3 comprises 13 residues. Per germline, CDR1 MNHEY and CDR2 SVGEGT. V lost 6 bases and J 7 bases, leaving 15 bases between the germline ends. CDR3 sequence (DNA): TGTGCCAGCAGACCTACAGGGTTAGTTGGCTACACCTTC. The encoded protein is CASRPTGLVGYTF.